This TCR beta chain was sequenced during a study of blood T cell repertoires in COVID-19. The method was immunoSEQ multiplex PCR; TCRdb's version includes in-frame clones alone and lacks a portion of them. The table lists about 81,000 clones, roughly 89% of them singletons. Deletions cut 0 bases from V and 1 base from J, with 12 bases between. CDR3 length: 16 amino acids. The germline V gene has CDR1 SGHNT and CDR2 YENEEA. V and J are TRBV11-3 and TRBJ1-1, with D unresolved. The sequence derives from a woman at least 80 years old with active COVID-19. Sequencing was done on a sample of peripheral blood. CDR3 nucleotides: TGTGCCAGCAGCTTAGATAGCGGCAGGCCGAACACTGAAGCTTTCTTT. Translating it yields CASSLDSGRPNTEAFF.